This TCR beta chain was obtained from a study of T cell responses to AZD1222 COVID-19 vaccine. Study results and caveats: Most donors were white British, females outnumbered males, and clonal diversity was possibly underestimated.

The CDR3 has 14 residues. Looked up from germline, CDR1 is KGHSH and CDR2 is LQKENI. V was shortened by 3 bases and J by 5 bases, with 13 bases between the two germline ends. The protocol was immunoSEQ multiplex PCR, while the TCRdb copy is restricted to in-frame clones and leaves out a portion. Of 70,000 to 95,000 clones listed, over 75% were seen once; the top ten hold approximately 22%. This clone came up once. The antigen is not known. Specimen: peripheral blood, collected on day 0 of AZD1222 vaccination. The chain is built from TRBV18 and TRBJ2-5, with a possible D match to TRBD1 (6 bases). The receptor comes from an adult in good health. This CDR3 is CASSPDSPPETQYF. The CDR3 coding sequence is TGTGCCAGCTCACCGGACAGCCCCCCTGAGACCCAGTACTTC. Full variable domain (remainder filled in from reference TRBV18 and TRBJ2-5): NAGVMQNPRHLVRRRGQEARLRCSPMKGHSHVYWYRQLPEEGLKFMVYLQKENIIDESGMPKERFSAEFPKEGPSILRIQQVVRGDSAAYFCASSPDSPPETQYFGPGTRLLVL.